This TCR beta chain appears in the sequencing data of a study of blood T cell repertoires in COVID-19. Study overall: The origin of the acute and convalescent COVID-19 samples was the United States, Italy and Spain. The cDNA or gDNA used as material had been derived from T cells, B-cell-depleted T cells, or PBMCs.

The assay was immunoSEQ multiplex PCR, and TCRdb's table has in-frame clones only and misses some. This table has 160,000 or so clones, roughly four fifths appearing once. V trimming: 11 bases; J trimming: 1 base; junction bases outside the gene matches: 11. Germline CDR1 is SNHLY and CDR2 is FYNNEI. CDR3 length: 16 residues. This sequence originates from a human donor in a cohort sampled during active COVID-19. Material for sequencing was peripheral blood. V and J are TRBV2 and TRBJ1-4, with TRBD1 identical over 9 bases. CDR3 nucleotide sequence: TGTGCCGGCTCCGGGACAGGGCTCCTAACTAATGAAAAACTGTTTTTT. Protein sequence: CAGSGTGLLTNEKLFF.